The 29 T cell receptor beta chains presented below share a single source sample, sequenced in a study of blood T cell repertoires in COVID-19. The repertoire was sequenced with immunoSEQ multiplex PCR; TCRdb's copy has only in-frame clones and lacks some. The sample shows about 36,000 clones, roughly nine tenths of them seen only once. What was sequenced was peripheral blood. The origin of the receptors is a man between 65 and 79 years old with acute or convalescent COVID-19.

The chain uses TRBV5-1 and TRBJ1-4; 9 nucleotides agree with TRBD1. This CDR3 is 16 amino acids long. The J segment lost 8 bases and the V segment lost 4 bases, leaving 12 bases of the junction unmatched. Germline V gives CDR1 SGHRS, CDR2 YFSETQ. In DNA, the CDR3 is TGCGCCAGCAGCAGGGGACAGGGACTCACTGTGGAAAAACTGTTTTTT. Encoded protein: CASSRGQGLTVEKLFF.

As for this clone: The sample has other DNA sequences that encode this CDR3 too. The chain employs TRBV11-3 and TRBJ2-3; possibly TRBD1 for D (6 bases). CDR1 SGHNT and CDR2 YENEEA come from the germline V gene. Trimming left V 6 bases short and J 0 bases short, with 10 bases between. The CDR3 is 14 amino acids. CDR3 protein: CASSPGASTDTQYF. CDR3 in DNA: TGTGCCAGCAGTCCAGGGGCCAGCACAGATACGCAGTATTTT. Based on the CDR3 plus reference TRBV11-3 and TRBJ2-3, the full variable domain is EAGVVQSPRYKIIEKKQPVAFWCNPISGHNTLYWYLQNLGQGPELLIRYENEEAVDDSQLPKDRFSAERLKGVDSTLKIQPAELGDSAVYLCASSPGASTDTQYFGPGTRLTVL.

The rearrangement uses TRBV5-5 and TRBJ2-1; TRBD2 matches 13 bases. The CDR3 totals 19 residues. Looked up from germline, CDR1 is SGHKS and CDR2 is YYEKEE (reference sequence). Trimming cost V 0 bases and J 4 bases; bases outside gene matches: 10. In DNA form, the CDR3 reads TGTGCCAGCAGCTTGGGAGGACTAGCGGGAGAGAGTCTTTACAATGAGCAGTTCTTC. Protein sequence: CASSLGGLAGESLYNEQFF.

The rearrangement joins TRBV7-2 to TRBJ2-7; 9 bases fit TRBD2. V shed 5 bases, J shed 2 bases, and the junction held 13 bases outside the gene matches. Germline-derived CDR1 and CDR2 are SGHTA and FQGNSA. The length of the CDR3 is 17 residues. CDR3 DNA sequence: TGTGCCAGCAGCGCCCAACCTAGCGGGAAAGGAACCTACGAGCAGTACTTC. This gives the protein CASSAQPSGKGTYEQYF. Filled out from reference TRBV7-2 and TRBJ2-7, the complete variable domain reads GAGVSQSPSNKVTEKGKDVELRCDPISGHTALYWYRQSLGQGLEFLIYFQGNSAPDKSGLPSDRFSAERTGGSVSTLTIQRTQQEDSAVYLCASSAQPSGKGTYEQYFGPGTRLTVT.

V and J are TRBV5-1 and TRBJ2-7, with 7 positions matching TRBD2. The V segment lost 3 bases and the J segment 2 bases; nucleotides outside the gene matches: 5. The CDR3 spans 14 residues. Germline V lookup: CDR1 SGHRS, CDR2 YFSETQ. CDR3 loop: CASSSTSPTYEQYF. The CDR3 bases are TGCGCCAGCAGCTCGACTAGCCCGACCTACGAGCAGTACTTC.

The chain is built from TRBV9 and TRBJ2-1, with TRBD2 identical over 8 bases. Germline values: CDR1 SGDLS, CDR2 YYNGEE. This CDR3 spans 15 amino acids. The J segment lost 9 bases and the V segment lost 2 bases, leaving 10 bases of the junction unmatched. The CDR3, as DNA: TGTGCCAGCAGCGTCCGGGGACTAGGGGTTGGTGAGCAGTTCTTC. Protein product: CASSVRGLGVGEQFF.

This chain uses TRBV7-8 with TRBJ1-5; 8 bases match TRBD1. This CDR3 has 21 residues. The germline V gene has CDR1 SGHVS and CDR2 FQNEAQ. The trim removed 2 bases at V and 1 base at J, leaving 19 bases unmatched. As DNA, the CDR3 is TGTGCCAGCAGCTTAAGTAGCGTGGGGACAGGTGGAATCGGGAGCAATCAGCCCCAGCATTTT. Translating gives CASSLSSVGTGGIGSNQPQHF. The full variable domain, with the rest looked up from reference TRBV7-8 and TRBJ1-5, is GAGVSQSPRYKVAKRGQDVALRCDPISGHVSLFWYQQALGQGPEFLTYFQNEAQLDKSGLPSDRFFAERPEGSVSTLKIQRTQQEDSAVYLCASSLSSVGTGGIGSNQPQHFGDGTRLSIL.

Concerning this clone: The junction and the germline gene differ at one end; a read error may be behind it. The rearrangement uses TRBV11-3 and TRBJ2-2; 9 nucleotides line up with TRBD2. This CDR3 comprises 17 residues. Germline V gene data show CDR1 as SGHNT and CDR2 as YENEEA. CDR3 bases: TGCGCCCGCAGCCGCGGGGGGGGGACCGCAGCCACCGGGGAGCTGTTTTTT. This codes for CARSRGGGTAATGELFF.

The V gene is TRBV5-1, the J gene TRBJ2-2; possible D gene TRBD2, 7 bases. Between the trimmed V and J ends, which lost 5 bases and 4 bases, there was a span of 9 bases. The germline V gene encodes CDR1 SGHRS and CDR2 YFSETQ. The CDR3 contains 13 residues. This chain's CDR3 is CASRGGVTGELFF. CDR3 nucleotide sequence: TGCGCCAGCAGAGGGGGGGTCACCGGGGAGCTGTTTTTT.

V is TRBV9 and J is TRBJ1-6, with D perhaps TRBD1 (6 bases). The CDR3 has 14 residues. CDR1 is SGDLS and CDR2 is YYNGEE in the germline V gene. Trimming removed 0 bases from V and 10 bases from J, with 11 bases in between. The CDR3 DNA reads TGTGCCAGCAGCGTAGACCAGGGGCGATCACCCCTCCACTTT. The encoded protein is CASSVDQGRSPLHF.

This rearrangement joins TRBV4-2 to TRBJ2-7; TRBD2 is a possible D gene (5 bases). The CDR3 consists of 15 residues. The ends were cut back, 4 bases at V and 3 bases at J, with 16 bases in the middle. Germline CDR1 and CDR2: LGHNA and YNFKEQ. CDR3: CASSRDLTRDYEQYF. The CDR3 bases are TGTGCCAGCAGCCGAGACCTTACCCGGGACTACGAGCAGTACTTC.

V and J are TRBV6-2 or TRBV6-3 and TRBJ2-1; 7 bases line up with TRBD2. The V and J ends lost 3 bases and 6 bases, in that order; junction bases with no gene match: 5. The V gene's germline CDR1 is MNHEY and CDR2 SVGEGT. The CDR3 loop spans 14 amino acids. DNA for the CDR3: TGTGCCAGCAGTTATGCGGGAGTCAGCAATGAGCAGTTCTTC. This translates into CASSYAGVSNEQFF.

The gene calls are TRBV7-2 and TRBJ2-7, with D uncertain. Trimming pared 2 bases from V and 2 bases from J, leaving 7 bases between. The length of the CDR3 is 13 residues. Per the germline V gene, CDR1 is SGHTA and CDR2 is FQGNSA. In nucleotides, the CDR3 is TGTGCCAGCAGCTTAACGGGTACCTACGAGCAGTACTTC. It yields the protein CASSLTGTYEQYF.

The chain uses TRBV7-8 and TRBJ1-1, with TRBD1 identical over 7 bases. The CDR3 sequence is 13 residues long. V was pared by 5 bases and J by 12 bases, with 12 bases of the junction left unmatched. In germline, CDR1 is SGHVS, CDR2 FQNEAQ. The DNA of the CDR3 is TGTGCCAGCAGCATCCGACAGGGCATTGCGACTTTCTTT. Translated, it gives CASSIRQGIATFF.

This chain links TRBV7-8 with TRBJ1-1; D uncertain. Germline CDR1 is SGHVS and CDR2 is FQNEAQ. The CDR3 is made up of 14 amino acids. The V gene lost 5 bases and the J gene lost 1 base, with 11 bases spanning the gap. CDR3 sequence reads: CASSPHEGNTEAFF. The CDR3 DNA sequence: TGTGCCAGCAGCCCCCACGAGGGGAACACTGAAGCTTTCTTT.

CDR3 nucleotide sequence: TGTGCCAGCAGCTTGAGTGGGACTGACACAGATACGCAGTATTTT. It encodes CASSLSGTDTDTQYF. The V and J genes are TRBV5-5 and TRBJ2-3; D might be TRBD2 (6 bases). V shed 1 base and J shed 2 bases, with 11 bases lying between them. Per germline, CDR1 SGHKS and CDR2 YYEKEE (reference sequence). CDR3 length: 15 residues. Complete variable domain (other parts from reference TRBV5-5 and TRBJ2-3): DAGVTQSPTHLIKTRGQQVTLRCSPISGHKSVSWYQQVLGQGPQFIFQYYEKEERGRGNFPDRFSARQFPNYSSELNVNALLLGDSALYLCASSLSGTDTDTQYFGPGTRLTVL.

V and J are TRBV14 and TRBJ2-3; TRBD1 might be the D (5 bases). This CDR3 spans 15 amino acids. CDR1 is SGHDN and CDR2 is FVKESK in the germline V gene. The V end was cut by 0 bases, the J end by 11 bases, with 18 bases between. Here the CDR3 DNA reads TGTGCCAGCAGCCAAGAACGATGGGGCACAGATGGGCAGTATTTT. Its protein product is CASSQERWGTDGQYF.

The genes are TRBV25-1 and TRBJ1-5; the match to TRBD1 covers 12 bases. V trimming: 4 bases; J trimming: 3 bases; junction bases outside the gene matches: 4. The length of the CDR3 is 16 residues. Germline V gene sequence: CDR1 MGHDK, CDR2 SYGVNS. Written as DNA, the CDR3 is TGTGCCAGCAGTGCCGGGACAGGGGGCTCCAATCAGCCCCAGCATTTT. Protein: CASSAGTGGSNQPQHF.

J is TRBJ2-3 and V is TRBV7-6; 8 nucleotides line up with TRBD2. Germline trimming cut 1 base from V and 2 bases from J; bases unmatched to any gene: 5. This CDR3 has 16 residues. Germline V gene lookup returns CDR1 SGHVS and CDR2 FNYEAQ. The CDR3 DNA sequence: TGTGCCAGCAGCTTAGGGGCTAGCGGGTACACAGATACGCAGTATTTT. Its protein is CASSLGASGYTDTQYF.

The J gene is TRBJ2-7, the V gene TRBV6-2 or TRBV6-3, with no clear D. CDR1 and CDR2 (germline): MNHEY, SVGEGT. CDR3 length equals 15 residues. Deletions cut 2 bases from V and 2 bases from J, with 13 bases between. CDR3 protein: CASSYGAGSTYEQYF. CDR3 bases: TGTGCCAGCAGTTACGGAGCCGGCAGTACCTACGAGCAGTACTTC.

CDR3 in amino acids: CSVAGTGGYEQYF. CDR3 bases: TGCAGCGTAGCCGGGACAGGGGGATACGAGCAGTACTTC. The chain is built from TRBV29-1 and TRBJ2-7; 11 positions agree with TRBD1. The CDR3 is made up of 13 amino acids. Germline loops: CDR1 SQVTM, CDR2 ANQGSEA. The V segment lost 6 bases and the J segment 4 bases; nucleotides outside the gene matches: 5.

The chain employs TRBV7-3 and TRBJ2-5, with 8 bases fitting TRBD2. V lost 5 bases and J lost 4; bases outside the gene matches: 9. This CDR3 is built from 15 residues. CDR1 SGHTA and CDR2 FQGTGA come from the germline V gene. CDR3: CASSPMRGAIETQYF. CDR3 DNA sequence: TGTGCCAGCAGCCCAATGCGGGGGGCTATAGAGACCCAGTACTTC.

The chain couples TRBV27 to TRBJ2-2; TRBD1 matches 9 bases. There are 16 residues in the CDR3. Germline CDR1 is MNHEY and CDR2 is SMNVEV (reference sequence). Unmatched junction bases numbered 5, after V lost 6 bases and J lost 0 bases. Here the CDR3 reads CASRHRGLANTGELFF. CDR3 bases: TGTGCCAGCAGGCACAGGGGGCTCGCGAACACCGGGGAGCTGTTTTTT.

The chain carries TRBV6-2 or TRBV6-3 and TRBJ1-1; tentative D call: TRBD1 (6 bases). Germline V gene lookup returns CDR1 MNHEY and CDR2 SVGEGT. Trimming cost V 6 bases and J 0 bases, with 17 bases left between them. The CDR3 loop spans 16 amino acids. The CDR3 sequence is CASSSKRTAMNTEAFF. CDR3 sequence (DNA): TGTGCCAGCAGCTCCAAAAGGACAGCCATGAACACTGAAGCTTTCTTT.

This chain connects TRBV9 to TRBJ1-2; the match to TRBD1 covers 11 bases. V lost 3 bases to trimming and J lost 8 bases; unmatched junction nucleotides: 12. The CDR3 has 16 amino acids. The germline gives CDR1 SGDLS, CDR2 YYNGEE. The CDR3 sequence: CASSGSGTGGYQGYTF. For the CDR3, the DNA is TGTGCCAGCAGCGGTAGCGGGACAGGGGGGTATCAGGGCTACACCTTC. The full variable domain, rest sourced from reference TRBV9 and TRBJ1-2, is DSGVTQTPKHLITATGQRVTLRCSPRSGDLSVYWYQQSLDQGLQFLIQYYNGEERAKGNILERFSAQQFPDLHSELNLSSLELGDSALYFCASSGSGTGGYQGYTFGSGTRLTVV.

This clone was picked up a small number of times. This chain connects TRBV27 to TRBJ1-2; D perhaps matches TRBD1 (6 bases). V was clipped by 4 bases and J by 6 bases, with 18 bases between them. This CDR3 has 15 amino acids. Germline assignment: CDR1 MNHEY and CDR2 SMNVEV (reference sequence). The CDR3 DNA reads TGTGCCAGCAGTTCACACAGGGCTTTGGTCAATGGCTACACCTTC. Translating it yields CASSSHRALVNGYTF.

The V and J genes are TRBV6-4 and TRBJ1-6; 8 bases map to TRBD1. From germline, CDR1 is MRHNA and CDR2 SNTAGT. The CDR3 runs to 14 residues. Trimming at V came to 4 bases and at J to 8 bases, leaving 4 bases not matched to a gene. The CDR3 is CASSARTGYSPLHF. In nucleotides, the CDR3 is TGTGCCAGCAGTGCTCGGACAGGGTATTCACCCCTCCACTTT.

The chain employs TRBV7-3 and TRBJ2-3; TRBD1 might be the D (6 bases). This CDR3 spans 14 amino acids. The germline gives CDR1 SGHTA, CDR2 FQGTGA. V lost 5 bases to trimming and J lost 2 bases, with 11 bases between them. This CDR3 is CASSGQGLTDTQYF. The DNA for the CDR3 is TGTGCCAGCAGCGGGCAGGGGCTCACAGATACGCAGTATTTT.

The chain combines TRBV4-1 with TRBJ1-2; D gene ambiguous. The CDR3 extends over 14 amino acids. Germline-derived CDR1 and CDR2 are MGHRA and YSYEKL. V was pared by 0 bases and J by 8 bases, with 13 bases between. In DNA form, the CDR3 reads TGCGCCAGCAGCCAAGATCCAGGAACCACCGGCTACACCTTC. It specifies CASSQDPGTTGYTF.